This T cell receptor (beta chain) was captured by sequencing in a study of T cell responses to AZD1222 COVID-19 vaccine. CDR1 is MDHEN, CDR2 SYDVKM, per germline. This CDR3 is 17 amino acids long. The germline V and J ends were trimmed by 5 bases and 0 bases, with 14 bases remaining between them. The table came from immunoSEQ multiplex PCR; TCRdb's copy has only in-frame clones and leaves some out. The sample includes about 92,000 clones, 88% of them seen just once. This clonotype was sampled from an adult in good health. Sequenced material: peripheral blood, taken on day 0 of MenACWY control vaccination. This chain joins TRBV28 and TRBJ2-6; D is unclear. The CDR3 coding sequence is TGTGCCAGCAGTAGCAACTCCCTGAGCTCTGGGGCCAACGTCCTGACTTTC. It is translated as CASSSNSLSSGANVLTF.